This T cell receptor beta chain was sequenced during a study of blood T cell repertoires in COVID-19. Method: immunoSEQ multiplex PCR; TCRdb's copy keeps in-frame clones and lacks some. In the table there are under 65,000 clones, 80% to 95% of which are singletons. The germline V gene encodes CDR1 MGHRA and CDR2 YSYEKL. With 4 bases removed from V and 0 bases from J, the gap between germline ends came to 13 bases. The CDR3 runs to 15 residues. This clone was counted a single time. Material for sequencing was peripheral blood. The clonotype was recovered from a woman aged 80 or older with active COVID-19. This chain connects TRBV4-1 to TRBJ2-7; maybe TRBD2 (6 bases). The CDR3: CASSLRDGSSYEQYF. For the CDR3, the DNA is TGCGCCAGCAGCCTCCGGGACGGGAGCTCCTACGAGCAGTACTTC.